Listed below are T cell receptor beta chains from one sample, sequenced in a study of tumor and adjacent non-tumor tissue in lung cancer. TCRdb redid the calling of the multiplex PCR reads with MiXCR, one entry per CDR3 protein. The top ten clones hold about 47% of a sample with 70,000 to 90,000 distinct CDR3 sequences, approximately 81% of them seen once. The source material was distant non-tumor lung tissue. These TCRs come from a man between 60 and 70 years old with non-small cell lung cancer. CDR3s leave out the opening cysteine and the closing phenylalanine or tryptophan. Rows may omit the clone size; those that give it use once, few, many or a size class.

TRBJ1-3 | - | TRBV6-1 | ASWTSRNSIY
TRBJ2-7 | - | TRBV11-1 | ASSLDRQHYEQY
TRBJ2-4 | - | TRBV12-3/TRBV12-4 | ANSLKFGQKNIQY
TRBJ2-1 | - | TRBV5-1 | ASSLGLGDYSSYNEQF
TRBJ2-5 | - | TRBV29-1 | SVAAGEIQY
TRBJ1-4 | - | TRBV7-2 | ASSLRGVGGAGGEKLF
TRBJ1-1 | - | TRBV4-2 | ASSRVQRSRNTEAF
TRBJ2-1 | - | TRBV4-3 | ASSQGPAGGGLYNEQF
TRBJ2-3 | - | TRBV11-2 | ASSKIGGDSGDKQY
TRBJ2-6 | - | TRBV11-2 | ASSLVPKDRPSGDIILT
TRBJ2-1 | - | TRBV20-1 | SVGTSGSLNEQF
TRBJ2-3 | - | TRBV11-2 | ASSVFQAVADMQY
TRBJ2-7 | many | TRBV6-6 | ASSYLAGGDEQY
TRBJ1-2 | - | TRBV20-1 | SARQGRSIPYGYT
TRBJ2-1 | - | TRBV6-4 | ASSDSVTSFNEQF
TRBJ1-5 | - | TRBV20-1 | RARDQRANQPQH
TRBJ2-5 | - | TRBV5-4 | ASKRDYLHETQY
TRBJ2-7 | - | TRBV6-5 | ASTTGGGVYEQY
TRBJ1-1 | - | TRBV11-3 | ASSPTPGQLNSEAF
TRBJ2-5 | many | TRBV14 | ASSQERGTLQETQY
TRBJ2-6 | once | TRBV4-3 | ASSREAVSGANVLN
TRBJ1-4 | - | TRBV5-1 | SSSSDSGTGGGGKLF
TRBJ2-1 | - | TRBV6-5 | ASSYWLRPSSYNGRF
TRBJ2-2 | - | TRBV6-2/TRBV6-3 | TSSSETIFWDLF
TRBJ2-1 | - | TRBV11-2 | ASSFKREYGEQF
TRBJ1-1 | many | TRBV6-2/TRBV6-3 | ATTGTGLNTEAF
TRBJ1-2 | once | TRBV4-1 | ASSPGGTGHYYGYT
TRBJ1-2 | - | TRBV4-1 | ASSPGGTWDYYGYT
TRBJ2-5 | - | TRBV6-1 | VSRKGLAGKDQETQY
TRBJ2-7 | - | TRBV13 | GSSVGTSLGDEQY
TRBJ1-2 | once | TRBV24-1 | TTSDLDRDDGYGYT
TRBJ1-3 | - | TRBV20-1 | STRVIDAIY
TRBJ2-2 | - | TRBV5-4 | ASSLSDLARELF
TRBJ1-6 | - | TRBV20-1 | NARDTGRYNSPLH